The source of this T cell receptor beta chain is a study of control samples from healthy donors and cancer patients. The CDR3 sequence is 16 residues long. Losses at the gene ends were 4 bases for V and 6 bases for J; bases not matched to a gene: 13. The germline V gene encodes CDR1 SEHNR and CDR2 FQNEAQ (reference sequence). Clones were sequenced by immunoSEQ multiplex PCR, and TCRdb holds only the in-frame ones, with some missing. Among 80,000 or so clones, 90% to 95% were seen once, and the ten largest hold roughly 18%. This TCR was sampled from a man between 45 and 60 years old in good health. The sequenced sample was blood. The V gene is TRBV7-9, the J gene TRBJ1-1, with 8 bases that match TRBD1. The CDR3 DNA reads TGTGCCAGCAGCTCTGGACAGGGCGGGGGGACCCCTGAAGCTTTCTTT. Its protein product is CASSSGQGGGTPEAFF.